This TCR beta chain stems from a study of persistence of HIV-infected CD4 T cells (dated by TCRdb to the early 2020s). About the study as a whole: Participants had been on suppressive ART for a median of roughly eight years. Apart from a couple of participants who underwent leukapheresis at a single time point, peripheral blood samples of up to about 180 mL were collected from participants at multiple time points. The clonality of all cells in each sorted population was assessed by TCRbeta sequencing, whereas the clonality of infected cells was assessed by proviral sequencing. Cross-participant TCR cluster analysis included 8 or 9 participants for CMV and 6 or 7 participants for Gag. CMV- and HIV-1 Gag-responding CD4+ T cells were isolated from ART-treated individuals so that antigen-driven clonal expansion of HIV-1-infected cells could be examined. Anti-CD3/anti-CD28 stimulation activated a higher proportion of cells, with a lower memory fraction, than antigen stimulation. Points the paper makes about the study in general: Few individuals were included in the study, and only a limited range of antigens was tested. Enrichment of degenerate expanded CDR3beta sequences was found in antigen-responding cells, suggesting convergent selection of CD4+ responses to CMV and Gag. Significantly lower TCRbeta richness was observed in CMV- and Gag-responding cells than in anti-CD3/anti-CD28-responding cells, and higher oligoclonality was observed in CMV-responding cells than in CD3/CD28-stimulated and Gag-responding cells. Bulk TCR analyses could not be limited to the rare CMV-responding cells that actually contained HIV-1 proviruses. Within the same sorted populations, how oligoclonal the TCRs were correlated with how oligoclonal the proviruses were.

The immunoSEQ hsTCRB assay version 4, run in survey mode, was used to sequence TCRbeta repertoires from genomic DNA. Genomic DNA was diluted to around 9.4 ng/uL, using up to 1 ug per sample for TCRbeta sequencing. The authors' analysis ran thus. Analysis of the TCRbeta data was done in ImmunoSeq Analyzer 3.0, and diversity was computed on productive nucleotide rearrangements. Using the Immunarch R package, the improved Chao index served to estimate lower-bound TCR diversity and the Gini coefficient served to estimate clonality. When different nucleotide rearrangements encoded the same CDR3beta amino acid sequence, each rearrangement was treated as a distinct clonotype. Differential abundance analysis found TCRbeta sequences that were significantly enriched in antigen-responding cells compared with anti-CD3/anti-CD28-activated cells. Using predicted peptide-MHC specificity as the basis, GLIPH2 grouped TCRs into clusters, both for each participant individually and for the merged data sets that combined participants. TCRdb re-hosts the immuneACCESS table, in-frame sequences only. Its copies lack some clones; in the studies checked, an unresolved V gene accounts for under half of them, and the cause for the rest is not known. The V and J calls and clone size were taken over from that table, and D and trimming were inferred from the DNA. The sample includes approximately 46,000 clones, with around 90% observed a single time. Together, the top ten hold around 3.4% of the sample.

In regard to this clone: The specificity of this receptor is unknown. No base quality information exists; no much larger clone differs at one position.

V is cut by 1 base and J by 4 bases, and the space between the germline ends is 16 bases. The CDR3 runs 16 residues from the cysteine to the phenylalanine. The sequence is cut down to CDR3 DNA, 48 bases in frame from base 1. CDR1 MDHEN and CDR2 SYDVKM were looked up in the germline V gene. The treatment or condition label, as the study defines it: suppressive antiretroviral therapy. As a nonspecific positive control representing the CD4+ T cell repertoire, cells were stimulated with anti-CD3/anti-CD28 magnetic beads. Sorting of responding CD4+ T cells was based on upregulation of both CD40 ligand and CD69. HIV-1-infected adults in whom suppressive ART had been started during chronic infection were enrolled as participants. For at least 4 years, the participants' plasma HIV-1 RNA had been undetectable, below 50 copies/mL. To be included, participants needed a CD4+ T cell count above 400 cells/uL and a positive CMV serology. Before stimulation, PBMCs were isolated using density centrifugation and then depleted of CD8+ T cells. Stimulation of CD8-depleted PBMCs was carried out for approximately 17 hours with anti-CD28/CD49d costimulation, CD40-blocking antibody and enfuvirtide, to prevent new infections. Cell sorting was performed on a Beckman Coulter MoFlo Legacy or XDP sorter, and dead cells were excluded with propidium iodide. Genomic DNA was extracted with the QIAamp DNA Mini Kit for samples above one million cells, otherwise with the Quick-DNA Microprep Kit.

Source: CD4+ T cells sorted from PBMCs after approximately 20-hour stimulation, taken from a patient who received antiretroviral therapy. Taken with the paper, the label for cell subset or site translates to: CD40L+CD69+ CD4 T cells responding to anti-CD3/anti-CD28 beads, representing the overall repertoire. The clonotype originates from an adult woman with HIV who was CMV-seropositive. The chain links TRBV28 with TRBJ1-1; matching of 5 bases hints at TRBD1 as the D gene. The CDR3 reads as follows: CASSLYPAGQGTEAFF. At the DNA level, the sequence is TGTGCCAGCAGTTTATACCCTGCAGGGCAGGGCACTGAAGCTTTCTTT.